This T cell receptor (beta chain) was sequenced during a study of OX40 agonist ivuxolimab in advanced cancers. Study details: An anti-OX40 (CD134) antibody with agonistic activity, ivuxolimab, was administered to patients. Each patient was given ivuxolimab into a vein every 2 weeks, at 0.01 to 10 mg/kg.

The repertoire was sequenced with immunoSEQ multiplex PCR; TCRdb's copy has only in-frame clones and lacks some. Among tens of thousands of clones, over 75% were seen once, and the ten largest hold 3.5% to 6%. General study findings and limits: Doses of 0.1 to 3.0 mg/kg were accompanied by clonal expansion of CD4+ and CD8+ blood T cells by week 6.

Researchers took blood at baseline, on cycle 4 day 1, and on cycle 7 day 1. Germline V gene lookup returns CDR1 SQVTM and CDR2 ANQGSEA. The length of the CDR3 is 15 residues. V lost 2 bases to trimming and J lost 0 bases, with 12 bases between them. Concerning this clone itself: Its specificity is not known.

This TCR was sampled from an adult with an advanced solid tumor such as melanoma, head and neck, liver or kidney cancer. J is TRBJ2-3 and V is TRBV29-1; D gene uncertain. The specimen comprised CD4+ or CD8+ T cells sorted from blood, sampled in a trial of the OX40 agonist ivuxolimab. In nucleotides, the CDR3 is TGCAGCGTTGAAATCCAGGTTTCTAGCACAGATACGCAGTATTTT. Its protein product is CSVEIQVSSTDTQYF.